This is a list of T cell receptor beta chains from one sample in a study of T cell responses to AZD1222 COVID-19 vaccine. The table came from immunoSEQ multiplex PCR; TCRdb's copy has only in-frame clones and leaves some out. The data show about 110,000 clones, roughly 88% seen once. The source was peripheral blood, collected on day 0 of AZD1222 vaccination. These receptors all come from an adult in good health. The CDR3 runs from the conserved cysteine through the conserved F or W. The size entry is marked missing in some rows and otherwise reads once, few, many or a size class.

TRBV5-1,-,CASSLGAGGYEQFF
TRBV6-5,-,CASRAGQGAETQYF
TRBV5-1,-,CASSLIGTLNEQFF
TRBV11-3,few,CASSFAGTSGYNEQFF
TRBV15,-,CATSKRINEQFF
TRBV10-1,-,CASSDKRRWETQYF
TRBV30,once,CAWTHSGQETQYF
TRBV27,-,CASSSRTYGYTF
TRBV2,-,CASTKTGAYEQYF
TRBV4-2,-,CASSQDAGGTPYEQYF
TRBV12-3/TRBV12-4,-,CASSTGWDEQYF
TRBV6-1,-,CASSEDRGDTEAFF
TRBV18,-,CASSLDRQETQYF
TRBV15,-,CATSSRGRHSYEQYF
TRBV27,-,CASSPGHRQPQHF
TRBV28,once,CASGSAGEGTGELFF
TRBV6-6,-,CASSWDRDSPLHF
TRBV14,-,CASSQVLAGADTQYF
TRBV6-5,-,CASIEGGMYTIYF
TRBV19,-,CASSGGVSNTEAFF
TRBV11-2,-,CASNPSRQPYNSPLHF
TRBV3-1/TRBV3-2,-,CASSQDSGGRGEQYF
TRBV6-5,-,CASSYGRTGELFF
TRBV12-3/TRBV12-4,few,CASRDNYEQYF
TRBV13,-,CASSVRQVDYGYTF
TRBV10-1,-,CASSESLADNEQFF
TRBV5-5,-,CASSLATNQPQHF
TRBV10-3,once,CAIASPSGGVHEQFF
TRBV7-3,-,CASSLSSGMTYEQYF
TRBV28,-,CASKTVFYGYTF
TRBV11-2,-,CASSVERAKNIQYF
TRBV15,-,CATSRDTGGQSWQYF
TRBV6-4,-,CASSDSGTSGRNTQYF
TRBV14,few,CASSQEMVSGGSLMNTEAFF
TRBV12-5,-,CASGLGHSYNSPLHF
TRBV28,-,CASSQDRGKLFF
TRBV12-3/TRBV12-4,-,CASSNRDGYEQYF
TRBV28,once,CASSLQGSGNTIYF
TRBV18,-,CASSQGAGSYNEQFF
TRBV19,-,CASSISGLAGGSNTGELFF
TRBV2,-,CASSSQEGHEQYF
TRBV7-9,once,CASSLGLAGVLTDTQYF
TRBV19,-,CASTPSPGTVLDEQYF
TRBV5-4,-,CATKRGTTGELFF
TRBV7-2,-,CASSLGRASNSPLHF
TRBV10-3,once,CAITPTGTDGYTF
TRBV18,few,CASSPAYEQFF
TRBV9,-,CASSVQLVRSYNEQFF
TRBV7-9,-,CASSPPGLAGVGELFF
TRBV12-3/TRBV12-4,-,CASSLRGNYGYTF
TRBV6-5,-,CASRSSGYWGYTF
TRBV27,-,CASSSGNLNTEAFF
TRBV9,-,CASSPHHGPRGEQYF